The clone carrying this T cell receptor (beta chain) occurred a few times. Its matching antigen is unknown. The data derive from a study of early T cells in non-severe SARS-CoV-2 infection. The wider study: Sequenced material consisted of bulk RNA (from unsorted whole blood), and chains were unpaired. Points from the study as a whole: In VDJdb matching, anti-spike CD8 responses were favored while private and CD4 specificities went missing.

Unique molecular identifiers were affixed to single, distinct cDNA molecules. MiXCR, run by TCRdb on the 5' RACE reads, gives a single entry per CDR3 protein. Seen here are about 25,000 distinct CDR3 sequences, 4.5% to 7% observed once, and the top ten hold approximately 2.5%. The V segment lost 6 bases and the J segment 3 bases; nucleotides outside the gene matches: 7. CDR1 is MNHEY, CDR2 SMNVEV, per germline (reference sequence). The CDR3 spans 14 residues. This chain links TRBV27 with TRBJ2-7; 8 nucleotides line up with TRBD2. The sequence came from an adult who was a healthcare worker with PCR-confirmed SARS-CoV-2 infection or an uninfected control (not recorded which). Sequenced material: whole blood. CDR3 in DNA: TGTGCCAGCAGCCCCCGGGGGGGTGTCTACGAGCAGTACTTC. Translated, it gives CASSPRGGVYEQYF.